Below are 29 T cell receptor beta chains sequenced from a single sample in a study of blood T cell repertoires in COVID-19. TCRdb's table, derived via immunoSEQ multiplex PCR, lists solely in-frame clones and lacks some. The table lists roughly 100,000 clones, 60% to 85% of them singletons. Sequencing was performed on peripheral blood. Every receptor here comes from a man at least 80 years old with COVID-19, enrolled during active disease.

The chain couples TRBV29-1 to TRBJ2-5, with D perhaps TRBD1 (6 bases). The CDR3 runs to 14 residues. Trimming took 0 bases from V and 2 from J, leaving 10 bases between them. The V gene's germline CDR1 is SQVTM and CDR2 ANQGSEA. The CDR3 here is CSVEEVDRQETQYF. Written as DNA, the CDR3 is TGCAGCGTTGAAGAAGTGGACAGACAAGAGACCCAGTACTTC.

This clone came up a few times. This sequence joins TRBV5-4 and TRBJ2-5; D possibly corresponds to TRBD1 (6 bases). The CDR3 sequence is 15 residues long. The V end lost 4 bases, the J end lost 4 bases, and 17 bases lay between the germline ends. Germline V gene lookup returns CDR1 SGHNT and CDR2 YYREEE (reference sequence). Written as DNA, the CDR3 is TGTGCCAGCAGCGCTACAGGGCTAGAGGGAGAGACCCAGTACTTC. This translates into CASSATGLEGETQYF.

This chain connects TRBV5-5 to TRBJ2-1; tentative D call: TRBD2 (5 bases). V lost 3 bases and J lost 7, with 11 bases in between. This CDR3 spans 13 amino acids. CDR1 is SGHKS, CDR2 YYEKEE, per germline (reference sequence). Here the CDR3 reads CASSSNPGNEQFF. Written as DNA, the CDR3 is TGTGCCAGCAGCTCTAACCCGGGGAATGAGCAGTTCTTC.

V usage is TRBV6-2 or TRBV6-3 and J usage is TRBJ2-1; TRBD2 aligns across 8 bases. The germline V gene encodes CDR1 MNHEY and CDR2 SVGEGT. This CDR3 is built from 15 residues. The V gene end was trimmed by 4 bases and the J gene end by 7 bases; junction bases not matched to a gene: 9. The CDR3 DNA is TGTGCCAGCAGTTCCAGTAATAGCGGGAAGAATGAGCAGTTCTTC. This translates into CASSSSNSGKNEQFF.

This chain connects TRBV29-1 to TRBJ1-1; no clear D gene. This CDR3 region has 13 residues. The V end lost 3 bases, the J end lost 1 base, and 9 bases lay between the germline ends. Germline values: CDR1 SQVTM, CDR2 ANQGSEA. CDR3 residues: CSVEGSTNTEAFF. DNA for the CDR3: TGCAGCGTTGAGGGGAGTACGAACACTGAAGCTTTCTTT.

The chain uses TRBV28 and TRBJ2-2; TRBD1 is a possible D gene (6 bases). The CDR3 consists of 15 residues. In germline, CDR1 is MDHEN, CDR2 SYDVKM. The ends were cut back, 5 bases at V and 3 bases at J, with 13 bases in the middle. This CDR3 reads CASSDRDTYTGELFF. The CDR3 nucleotides read TGTGCCAGCAGTGATCGGGACACTTACACCGGGGAGCTGTTTTTT.

The chain links TRBV15 to TRBJ2-2; D is perhaps TRBD1 (5 bases). The germline V and J ends were trimmed by 0 bases and 4 bases, with 12 bases remaining between them. The CDR3 extends over 16 amino acids. CDR1 and CDR2 (germline): LNHNV, YYDKDF (reference sequence). The CDR3 here is CATSRDRGRATGELFF. The CDR3 DNA reads TGTGCCACCAGCAGAGATAGGGGCCGGGCCACCGGGGAGCTGTTTTTT.

This clone was seen a single time. The gene calls are TRBV6-5 and TRBJ2-2; 15 nucleotides align to TRBD2. CDR1 is MNHEY and CDR2 is SVGAGI in the germline V gene. The CDR3 is 14 residues long. V was clipped by 8 bases and J by 5 bases; unmatched bases: 0. Here the CDR3 reads CASGTSGRTGELFF. The CDR3 DNA reads TGTGCCAGCGGGACTAGCGGGAGGACCGGGGAGCTGTTTTTT.

This clone showed up just once. A junction boundary mismatches the germline segment, possibly from a read error. V usage is TRBV15 and J usage is TRBJ2-7; 11 bases line up with TRBD2. Germline V lookup: CDR1 LNHNV, CDR2 YYDKDF (reference sequence). This CDR3 is built from 14 residues. CDR3 nucleotides: TGTGCCACCGGCAGACTAGCGGGAACCTACGAGCAGTACTTC. Translated: CATGRLAGTYEQYF. Based on the CDR3 plus reference TRBV15 and TRBJ2-7, the full variable domain is DAMVIQNPRYQVTQFGKPVTLSCSQTLNHNVMYWYQQKSSQAPKLLFHYYDKDFNNEADTPDNFQSRRPNTSFCFLDIRSPGLGDTAMYLCATGRLAGTYEQYFGPGTRLTVT.

The CDR3 protein is CASSFFPGGGYNEQFF. CDR3 bases: TGCGCCAGCAGCTTTTTTCCCGGCGGGGGTTACAATGAGCAGTTCTTC. J is TRBJ2-1 and V is TRBV5-1; 7 positions agree with TRBD2. The V gene end was trimmed by 2 bases and the J gene end by 4 bases; junction bases not matched to a gene: 9. The CDR3 length is 16 residues. The germline CDR1 and CDR2 sequences are SGHRS and YFSETQ.

The chain couples TRBV11-3 to TRBJ2-1, with D hard to call. Germline lookup yields CDR1 SGHNT and CDR2 YENEEA. V was clipped by 1 base and J by 9 bases, with 7 bases between them. CDR3 length: 12 amino acids. CDR3 coding DNA: TGTGCCAGCAGCTTAGGGTCCGGTGAGCAGTTCTTC. Its protein product is CASSLGSGEQFF.

The chain combines TRBV7-8 with TRBJ1-5, with 9 bases matching TRBD1. CDR3 size: 15 residues. With 5 bases clipped from V and 4 bases from J, the junction kept 6 bases outside the gene matches. The germline V gene has CDR1 SGHVS and CDR2 FQNEAQ. The CDR3 here is CASSTSTGGNQPQHF. CDR3 DNA: TGTGCCAGCAGCACCTCGACAGGGGGAAATCAGCCCCAGCATTTT. Full variable domain (outside the CDR3, taken from reference TRBV7-8 and TRBJ1-5): GAGVSQSPRYKVAKRGQDVALRCDPISGHVSLFWYQQALGQGPEFLTYFQNEAQLDKSGLPSDRFFAERPEGSVSTLKIQRTQQEDSAVYLCASSTSTGGNQPQHFGDGTRLSIL.

The genes are TRBV13 and TRBJ2-1; the match to TRBD2 covers 14 bases. CDR1 PRHDT and CDR2 FYEKMQ come from the germline V gene (reference sequence). V trimming: 5 bases; J trimming: 9 bases; junction bases outside the gene matches: 6. This CDR3 is 15 amino acids long. The CDR3 loop reads CASSPSGLAGVEQFF. CDR3 in DNA: TGTGCCAGCAGCCCGTCGGGACTAGCGGGAGTTGAGCAGTTCTTC.

This chain links TRBV10-3 with TRBJ2-4; the match to TRBD1 covers 7 bases. V was pared by 3 bases and J by 2 bases, with 4 bases of the junction left unmatched. Per germline, CDR1 ENHRY and CDR2 SYGVKD. The CDR3 runs 15 residues. In nucleotides, the CDR3 is TGTGCCATCAGTGAAGAGGGGGCGACCAAAAACATTCAGTACTTC. Amino acids: CAISEEGATKNIQYF.

The V gene is TRBV20-1, the J gene TRBJ2-7; TRBD2 matches 8 bases. The CDR3 totals 13 residues. The germline V gene encodes CDR1 DFQATT and CDR2 SNEGSKA (reference sequence). V was clipped by 3 bases and J by 7 bases; unmatched bases: 8. CDR3 DNA sequence: TGCAGTGCTAGTTTTAGCGGGATTGTGGAGCAGTACTTC. It codes for CSASFSGIVEQYF.

The table lists this clone with a count of one. This chain connects TRBV10-3 to TRBJ1-5; tentatively, D is TRBD1 (6 bases). The germline V gene has CDR1 ENHRY and CDR2 SYGVKD. V was shortened by 4 bases and J by 5 bases, with 15 bases between the two germline ends. This CDR3 has 15 residues. DNA for the CDR3: TGTGCCATCAGTGGGGGCGGGGGCCGGGATCAGCCCCAGCATTTT. Translation gives CAISGGGGRDQPQHF.

This rearrangement joins TRBV7-2 to TRBJ1-1; D is unresolved. The V end was cut by 2 bases, the J end by 1 base, with 5 bases between. There are 13 residues in the CDR3. The germline gives CDR1 SGHTA, CDR2 FQGNSA. CDR3 sequence reads: CASSLNTNTEAFF. In DNA form, the CDR3 reads TGTGCCAGCAGCTTAAACACGAACACTGAAGCTTTCTTT.

This chain joins TRBV7-9 and TRBJ1-5, with 7 bases identical to TRBD1. Trimming took 1 base from V and 2 from J; bases not matched to a gene: 5. Germline V gene lookup returns CDR1 SEHNR and CDR2 FQNEAQ (reference sequence). The CDR3 length is 16 residues. The CDR3: CASSLGVGQGNQPQHF. The CDR3 DNA follows: TGTGCCAGCAGCTTAGGGGTCGGACAGGGCAATCAGCCCCAGCATTTT. Filled out from reference TRBV7-9 and TRBJ1-5, the complete variable domain reads DTGVSQNPRHKITKRGQNVTFRCDPISEHNRLYWYRQTLGQGPEFLTYFQNEAQLEKSRLLSDRFSAERPKGSFSTLEIQRTEQGDSAMYLCASSLGVGQGNQPQHFGDGTRLSIL.

The chain joins TRBV10-3 to TRBJ2-7, with D perhaps matching TRBD1 (5 bases). The CDR3 length is 15 residues. V shed 3 bases and J shed 2 bases, with 14 bases lying between them. The germline V gene has CDR1 ENHRY and CDR2 SYGVKD. The CDR3 region is CAISDGPRQTYEQYF. CDR3 in DNA: TGTGCCATCAGTGACGGGCCGAGACAGACCTACGAGCAGTACTTC.

The chain couples TRBV6-4 to TRBJ2-1; TRBD2 matches 7 bases. J was trimmed by 9 bases and V by 6 bases; bases with no gene match: 8. CDR3 length: 13 amino acids. Per germline, CDR1 MRHNA and CDR2 SNTAGT. In DNA, the CDR3 is TGTGCCAGCAGCTCGACTAGCCTAGGTGAGCAGTTCTTC. It is translated as CASSSTSLGEQFF.

V gene TRBV5-1 combines with J gene TRBJ1-1; 7 positions match TRBD1. CDR1 and CDR2 from the germline V gene are SGHRS and YFSETQ. This CDR3 contains 12 residues. The ends lost 1 base at V and 6 bases at J; junction bases unmatched: 0. CDR3 in amino acids: CASSLTGAEAFF. For the CDR3, the DNA is TGCGCCAGCAGCTTGACAGGGGCTGAAGCTTTCTTT.

The V and J genes are TRBV4-1 and TRBJ1-3; tentatively, D is TRBD1 (5 bases). Germline V gene data show CDR1 as MGHRA and CDR2 as YSYEKL. V dropped 4 bases and J dropped 0 bases, with 16 bases sitting between them. The CDR3 runs to 17 residues. As DNA, the CDR3 is TGCGCCAGCAGCCTATTACCCACCGGGGGCTCTGGAAACACCATATATTTT. It codes for CASSLLPTGGSGNTIYF.

This clone came up a few times. The genes are TRBV5-4 and TRBJ1-2; 11 bases map to TRBD1. Germline V gene lookup returns CDR1 SGHNT and CDR2 YYREEE (reference sequence). Trimming removed 0 bases from V and 6 bases from J; junction bases left unmatched: 4. The CDR3 runs to 15 residues. CDR3 in DNA: TGTGCCAGCAGCTTGGCCGGGACAGGGGGTGATGGCTACACCTTC. It is translated as CASSLAGTGGDGYTF.

V and J are TRBV2 and TRBJ2-7; D ambiguous. The CDR3 is 14 amino acids. In germline, CDR1 is SNHLY, CDR2 FYNNEI. V dropped 4 bases and J dropped 3 bases, with 13 bases sitting between them. The CDR3 sequence: CASSVGPEGYEQYF. DNA of the CDR3: TGTGCCAGCAGTGTGGGCCCGGAAGGCTACGAGCAGTACTTC. The full variable domain, completed using reference TRBV2 and TRBJ2-7, is EPEVTQTPSHQVTQMGQEVILRCVPISNHLYFYWYRQILGQKVEFLVSFYNNEISEKSEIFDDQFSVERPDGSNFTLKIRSTKLEDSAMYFCASSVGPEGYEQYFGPGTRLTVT.

Only a few counts were recorded for this clone. This chain joins TRBV6-5 and TRBJ2-7; TRBD1 is a possible D gene (7 bases). The V gene's germline CDR1 is MNHEY and CDR2 SVGAGI. V was trimmed by 5 bases and J by 6 bases, leaving 17 bases between them. The CDR3 is 14 residues long. CDR3 DNA sequence: TGTGCCAGCAGTAGGCGCAGGGGGGCTGTCGAGCAGTACTTC. Its protein product is CASSRRRGAVEQYF.

In DNA form, the CDR3 reads TGTGCCACCAGCATATTACTAGAAAATGAGCAGTTCTTC. It specifies CATSILLENEQFF. V and J are TRBV15 and TRBJ2-1; TRBD2 might be the D (5 bases). The CDR3 has 13 residues. Per germline, CDR1 LNHNV and CDR2 YYDKDF (reference sequence). The germline V and J ends were trimmed by 4 bases and 7 bases, with 11 bases remaining between them. Based on the CDR3 plus reference TRBV15 and TRBJ2-1, the full variable domain is DAMVIQNPRYQVTQFGKPVTLSCSQTLNHNVMYWYQQKSSQAPKLLFHYYDKDFNNEADTPDNFQSRRPNTSFCFLDIRSPGLGDTAMYLCATSILLENEQFFGPGTRLTVL.

The chain combines TRBV29-1 with TRBJ2-1, with TRBD1 identical over 7 bases. Per the germline V gene, CDR1 is SQVTM and CDR2 is ANQGSEA. The CDR3 has 13 residues. V dropped 6 bases and J dropped 8; count of bases not matched to a gene: 10. Here the CDR3 reads CSVEHKGGDEQFF. DNA for the CDR3: TGCAGCGTGGAGCATAAAGGGGGCGATGAGCAGTTCTTC.

The chain carries TRBV6-5 and TRBJ2-1; 7 bases map to TRBD1. Germline loops: CDR1 MNHEY, CDR2 SVGAGI. With 7 bases clipped from V and 7 bases from J, the junction kept 10 bases outside the gene matches. The CDR3 loop spans 14 amino acids. DNA of the CDR3: TGTGCCAGCACCGAGACAGGGAAACAAAATGAGCAGTTCTTC. Translated, it gives CASTETGKQNEQFF.

This clone appeared a single time. Germline and junction disagree at one end, which may indicate a read error. This chain joins TRBV6-5 and TRBJ1-5; D not certain. Per the germline V gene, CDR1 is MNHEY and CDR2 is SVGAGI. This CDR3 region has 13 residues. DNA of the CDR3: TGTGCCGGCAGGAGGGATAGCAATCAGCCCCAGCATTTT. This codes for CAGRRDSNQPQHF.